This T cell receptor beta chain was retrieved from a study of OX40 agonist ivuxolimab in advanced cancers. Study-wide points: Researchers report that CD8+ T cells had, on average, more expanded clones than CD4+.

Regarding this clone: Antigen unknown.

Method: immunoSEQ multiplex PCR; TCRdb's copy keeps in-frame clones and lacks some. The repertoire holds just over 90,000 clones, with roughly nine tenths as singletons. V trimming: 5 bases; J trimming: 0 bases; junction bases outside the gene matches: 4. This CDR3 spans 14 amino acids. Germline values: CDR1 MNHEY, CDR2 SVGAGI. This specimen was CD4+ or CD8+ T cells sorted from blood, taken in a trial of the OX40 agonist ivuxolimab. The clonotype was recovered from an adult with an advanced solid tumor such as melanoma, head and neck, liver or kidney cancer. This rearrangement joins TRBV6-5 to TRBJ2-7; TRBD1 aligns across 7 bases. CDR3 sequence: CASSTTGSSYEQYF. The CDR3 DNA sequence: TGTGCCAGCAGTACGACAGGGAGCTCCTACGAGCAGTACTTC.